The TCR beta chain under discussion was sequenced for a study of blood T cell repertoires in COVID-19. Study background: There were acute and convalescent COVID-19 samples, and they came from the United States, Italy and Spain. PBMCs, B-cell-depleted T cells, or T cells were the source of the cDNA or gDNA that made up the material.

CDR1 is GTSNPN, CDR2 SVGIG, per germline (reference sequence). This CDR3 has 13 amino acids. Trimming took 4 bases from V and 0 from J; bases not matched to a gene: 0. Participants were aged roughly 18 to 89 years from some 24 US areas. Libraries were prepared by immunoSEQ multiplex PCR; TCRdb keeps only in-frame clonotypes and omits some of them. The data hold more than 150,000 clones, with about nine tenths observed a single time. The sample was PBMCs or T cells enriched from blood (not recorded which). The chain carries TRBV30 and TRBJ2-1, with 7 bases that match TRBD1. The clonotype was recovered from a woman in her 30s who had recovered from COVID-19. The CDR3 sequence is CAWTGGSYNEQFF. CDR3 coding DNA: TGTGCCTGGACAGGGGGCTCCTACAATGAGCAGTTCTTC.